The 21 T cell receptor beta chains given below trace back to one sample, sequenced in a study of T cell clonality in common variable immunodeficiency. The data were produced by immunoSEQ multiplex PCR, yet TCRdb's version contains in-frame clones alone and is incomplete. The profile covers around 55,000 clones, none occurring a single time. The sample comprised peripheral blood mononuclear cells. These receptors all stem from a person aged 18-69 years in good health.

This clone has at least ten counts. The sequence runs out 3 residues before the end of the CDR3; the remainder is reconstructed from the germline J gene. The chain is built from TRBV30 and TRBJ2-1, with no clear D. Trimming left V 5 bases short and J 3 bases short, with 5 bases between. Germline assignment: CDR1 GTSNPN and CDR2 SVGIG (reference sequence). The CDR3 has 11 amino acids. The sequenced part of the CDR3 DNA is TGTGCCTGGGCCAGCTACAATGAG. Protein: CAWASYNE. The whole CDR3 reads CAWASYNEQFF.

In its sample, this clone was seen many times. The CDR3 end lies 3 residues beyond the end of the read and is filled in from the germline J gene. The chain joins TRBV7-3 to TRBJ2-1, with a tentative D call TRBD1 (6 bases). Trimming left V 5 bases short and J 5 bases short, with 19 bases between. The CDR3 spans 16 residues. CDR1 is SGHTA, CDR2 FQGTGA, per germline. The CDR3 DNA, read in part, is TGTGCCAGCAGCCCGCCCGAGACAGGCGGCCACAATGAG. Translation: CASSPPETGGHNE. Given in full, the CDR3 is CASSPPETGGHNEQFF.

This clone was recorded many times. The DNA ends 3 residues before the CDR3 does, and the rest of the CDR3 is filled in from the germline J gene. This chain links TRBV5-1 with TRBJ2-3; TRBD2 matches at 7 bases. Germline V lookup: CDR1 SGHRS, CDR2 YFSETQ. The ends lost 0 bases at V and 0 bases at J; junction bases unmatched: 7. This CDR3 region has 17 residues. The CDR3 reads CASSLAWDYDSTDTQYF. The DNA read from the CDR3 is TGCGCCAGCAGCTTGGCGTGGGACTACGATAGCACAGATACG.

Details on this clone: The read comes to an end 3 residues before the CDR3 does, leaving the germline J gene to fill in the end. The chain recombines TRBV19 with TRBJ2-2, with D possibly matching TRBD1 (6 bases). The CDR3 is made up of 13 amino acids. CDR1 is LNHDA and CDR2 is SQIVND in the germline V gene (reference sequence). The CDR3 region is CASSPDSSSPLFF. The sequenced CDR3 bases are TGTGCCAGTAGCCCGGACAGCTCCTCACCG.

This clone has a count of ten or more. Read sequence stops 3 residues before the CDR3 end, and the germline J gene provides the missing end. This rearrangement joins TRBV10-3 to TRBJ2-5, with a weak D call TRBD1 (5 bases). Looked up from germline, CDR1 is ENHRY and CDR2 is SYGVKD. CDR3 length: 14 amino acids. V lost 3 bases and J lost 2, with 10 bases in between. CDR3: CAISDYRSQETQYF. CDR3 bases read: TGTGCCATCAGTGATTACAGGAGTCAAGAGACC.

This clone has a count of ten or more. The read falls 3 residues short of the CDR3 end, and the missing part is taken from the germline J gene. The rearrangement links TRBV5-1 to TRBJ1-2; weak D call: TRBD1 (5 bases). Germline loops: CDR1 SGHRS, CDR2 YFSETQ. The V end was cut by 0 bases, the J end by 4 bases, with 10 bases between. CDR3 length: 14 amino acids. The CDR3 sequence is CASSLGPGPYGYTF. The covered CDR3 bases are TGCGCCAGCAGCTTGGGCCCAGGGCCCTATGGC.

This clone was recorded many times. Incomplete CDR3 DNA: TGCGCCAGCAGCCAAGACACCGGGGTGGGTGGAAACATT. Translating it yields CASSQDTGVGGNI. The full CDR3 is CASSQDTGVGGNIQYF. The J gene is TRBJ2-4, the V gene TRBV4-1; D is perhaps TRBD2 (5 bases). The sequenced fragment ends 3 residues before the CDR3 boundary, so the rest is inferred from the germline J gene. Germline V gene lookup returns CDR1 MGHRA and CDR2 YSYEKL. V was clipped by 0 bases and J by 6 bases, with 15 bases between them. This CDR3 comprises 16 residues.

Ten or more counts support this clone. Coverage ceases 3 residues before the CDR3 finishes, and the germline J gene fills in the end. The J gene is TRBJ2-2, the V gene TRBV12-3 or TRBV12-4; 7 bases fit TRBD2. There are 17 residues in the CDR3. J was trimmed by 2 bases and V by 2 bases; bases with no gene match: 8. CDR3 DNA, as far as it was read: TGTGCCAGCAGTTTACCCCTCGGGGAGGGCAACACCGGGGAG. This translates into CASSLPLGEGNTGE. The entire CDR3 protein is CASSLPLGEGNTGELFF.

There are many counts of this clone. The CDR3 is cut off 3 residues early in the read; its end comes from the germline J gene. V is TRBV6-2 or TRBV6-3 and J is TRBJ2-3, with 9 positions matching TRBD2. Germline V gene data show CDR1 as MNHEY and CDR2 as SVGEGT. This CDR3 has 17 amino acids. The part of the CDR3 DNA that was read is TGTGCCAGGGGAATTCCTAGCGGGGCGACGAACGGGGAGACG. Translated, it gives CARGIPSGATNGET. The whole CDR3 sequence is CARGIPSGATNGETQYF.

Ten or more counts support this clone. The read terminates 3 residues ahead of where the CDR3 ends, so the germline J gene completes it. The chain recombines TRBV4-1 with TRBJ1-5, with no clear D. From germline, CDR1 is MGHRA and CDR2 YSYEKL. V lost 0 bases to trimming and J lost 2 bases, with 8 bases between them. The CDR3 contains 15 residues. The CDR3 region is CASSQEGVGNQPQHF. The sequenced CDR3 bases are TGCGCCAGCAGCCAAGAGGGCGTTGGCAATCAGCCC.

This clone was picked up many times. Read coverage stops 3 residues before the CDR3 terminus; the germline J gene supplies the remainder. V gene TRBV5-1 combines with J gene TRBJ2-3; 9 positions agree with TRBD1. The CDR3 contains 15 residues. V lost 0 bases to trimming and J lost 4 bases; unmatched junction nucleotides: 3. Germline V gene data show CDR1 as SGHRS and CDR2 as YFSETQ. Partial CDR3 DNA: TGCGCCAGCAGCTTGGAGGGGACAGGGTCAGATACG. This sequence encodes CASSLEGTGSDT. In full, the CDR3 is CASSLEGTGSDTQYF. The full variable domain, completed using reference TRBV5-1 and TRBJ2-3, is KAGVTQTPRYLIKTRGQQVTLSCSPISGHRSVSWYQQTPGQGLQFLFEYFSETQRNKGNFPGRFSGRQFSNSRSEMNVSTLELGDSALYLCASSLEGTGSDTQYFGPGTRLTVL.

This clone was seen at least ten times. Sequencing ends 3 residues short of the CDR3 end; the germline J gene provides the rest. The rearrangement links TRBV6-2 or TRBV6-3 to TRBJ2-5, with 7 bases identical to TRBD1. Germline CDR1 reads MNHEY; CDR2 reads SVGEGT. J gave up 7 bases and V 5 bases, and 16 bases lay outside the gene matches. The CDR3 totals 16 residues. CDR3 sequence: CASSATLQGPPGTQYF. The DNA read from the CDR3 is TGTGCCAGCAGTGCCACTTTACAGGGGCCCCCGGGGACC.

This clone was found many times. The sequence runs out 3 residues before the end of the CDR3; the remainder is reconstructed from the germline J gene. The J gene is TRBJ1-1, the V gene TRBV29-1; D gene uncertain. There are 11 residues in the CDR3. V lost 7 bases to trimming and J lost 3 bases, with 9 bases between them. CDR1 is SQVTM, CDR2 ANQGSEA, per germline. The part of the CDR3 DNA that was read is TGCAGCGAAGCATATTACACTGAA. It is translated as CSEAYYTE. The complete CDR3 sequence is CSEAYYTEAFF. The full variable domain, with the rest looked up from reference TRBV29-1 and TRBJ1-1, is SAVISQKPSRDICQRGTSLTIQCQVDSQVTMMFWYRQQPGQSLTLIATANQGSEATYESGFVIDKFPISRPNLTFSTLTVSNMSPEDSSIYLCSEAYYTEAFFGQGTRLTVV.

This clone has at least ten counts. Read sequence stops 3 residues before the CDR3 end, and the germline J gene provides the missing end. This chain joins TRBV19 and TRBJ1-1; 9 nucleotides line up with TRBD1. The CDR3 has 14 residues. Unmatched junction bases numbered 6, after V lost 5 bases and J lost 5 bases. Germline CDR1 reads LNHDA; CDR2 reads SQIVND (reference sequence). CDR3 DNA (partial): TGTGCCAGTAGTCCAGGGACAGGGCGGACTGAA. As protein: CASSPGTGRTE. The whole CDR3 protein reads CASSPGTGRTEAFF.

This clone was seen at least ten times. The read finishes 3 residues shy of the CDR3 end, and the germline J gene is used to complete it. The J gene is TRBJ2-7, the V gene TRBV19; 7 nucleotides match TRBD1. The CDR3 runs 13 residues. Germline values: CDR1 LNHDA, CDR2 SQIVND (reference sequence). The V segment lost 4 bases and the J segment 5 bases; nucleotides outside the gene matches: 5. The CDR3 bases that were read are TGTGCCAGTAGTACAAGACAGGGAAACGAG. Translation gives CASSTRQGNE. The entire CDR3 is CASSTRQGNEQYF.

This clone has ten or more counts. Coverage ceases 3 residues before the CDR3 finishes, and the germline J gene fills in the end. The chain has TRBV20-1 and TRBJ2-3; TRBD2 is a possible D gene (7 bases). V was clipped by 4 bases and J by 5 bases, with 16 bases between them. The CDR3 extends over 14 amino acids. CDR1 is DFQATT, CDR2 SNEGSKA, per germline (reference sequence). The covered CDR3 bases are TGCAGTGCTATGAGGGGGGGCAGGGGAGATACG. It codes for CSAMRGGRGDT. The CDR3, in full, reads CSAMRGGRGDTQYF.

This clone showed up many times. The CDR3 is cut off 3 residues early in the read; its end comes from the germline J gene. The chain has TRBV6-1 and TRBJ1-1; perhaps TRBD1 as D (6 bases). Germline V CDR1 and CDR2: MNHNS, SASEGT. Trimming cost V 0 bases and J 4 bases, with 9 bases left between them. This CDR3 has 14 residues. The CDR3 sequence is CASSEAGGGTEAFF. CDR3 DNA (partial): TGTGCCAGCAGTGAAGCTGGGGGCGGCACTGAA.

This clone was picked up many times. The DNA read from the CDR3 is TGTGCCAGCAGCTTGGATGTTTCAGGGGTCACAGATACG. Amino acids: CASSLDVSGVTDT. In full, the CDR3 is CASSLDVSGVTDTQYF. The chain links TRBV5-4 to TRBJ2-3; maybe TRBD1 (6 bases). The read terminates 3 residues ahead of where the CDR3 ends, so the germline J gene completes it. The CDR3 sequence is 16 residues long. Germline V CDR1 and CDR2: SGHNT, YYREEE (reference sequence). V was cut by 0 bases and J by 2 bases, with 13 bases left in between.

This clone came up many times. With the read ending 3 residues before the CDR3 end, the germline J gene is used to fill in that end. The rearrangement links TRBV19 to TRBJ1-5; D gene unclear. Trimming took 4 bases from V and 5 from J, leaving 9 bases between them. Germline CDR1 is LNHDA and CDR2 is SQIVND (reference sequence). This CDR3 region has 13 residues. The CDR3 DNA, read in part, is TGTGCCAGTAGTACCTCCTTTCATCAGCCC. This codes for CASSTSFHQP. The whole CDR3 protein reads CASSTSFHQPQHF. The full variable domain, rest sourced from reference TRBV19 and TRBJ1-5, is DGGITQSPKYLFRKEGQNVTLSCEQNLNHDAMYWYRQDPGQGLRLIYYSQIVNDFQKGDIAEGYSVSREKKESFPLTVTSAQKNPTAFYLCASSTSFHQPQHFGDGTRLSIL.

This clone occurred a few times. An end of the junction does not agree with germline; a read error may underlie this. With the read ending 3 residues before the CDR3 end, the germline J gene is used to fill in that end. The rearrangement uses TRBV5-1 and TRBJ2-2; D is perhaps TRBD2 (6 bases). Germline V lookup: CDR1 SGHRS, CDR2 YFSETQ. The CDR3 has 13 residues. This CDR3 reads CASSGLITGGLFF. CDR3 bases read: TGCGCCAGCAGCGGCCTTATTACCGGGGGG.

The table lists this clone with a few counts. The read halts 3 residues ahead of the CDR3 end, with the missing end drawn from the germline J gene. The J gene is TRBJ2-4, the V gene TRBV6-2 or TRBV6-3; tentatively, D is TRBD1 (5 bases). CDR3 length: 14 amino acids. Germline CDR1 is MNHEY and CDR2 is SVGEGT. The DNA read from the CDR3 is TGTGCCAGCAGTTATAGGCCAGGGAACTATGGT. This sequence encodes CASSYRPGNYG. The whole CDR3 sequence reads CASSYRPGNYGQYF.